The clone carrying this T cell receptor (beta chain) came up a few times. The data were obtained in a study of blood T cell repertoires in COVID-19. Across the study: Samples of COVID-19 (acute and convalescent) were obtained from the United States, Italy and Spain.

Original data processing: Estimation of nucleated cell counts was performed using reference gene primer amplification. Data came from immunoSEQ multiplex PCR; TCRdb stores just in-frame clones and leaves some out. Clone size and V and J calls were adopted from that table, with D and trimming inferred from the DNA. Of hundreds of thousands of clones listed, just over 85% are singletons. The V gene's germline CDR1 is MNHEY and CDR2 SVGAGI. This CDR3 comprises 14 residues. The germline V and J ends were trimmed by 5 bases and 5 bases, with 16 bases remaining between them. This rearrangement joins TRBV6-5 to TRBJ2-7; possibly TRBD1 for D (5 bases). The receptor's source is a man of 80 years or more with acute or convalescent COVID-19. The sequencing sample was made of peripheral blood. CDR3 in amino acids: CASSPESSGHEQYV. CDR3 sequence (DNA): TGTGCCAGCAGTCCCGAATCGTCAGGGCACGAGCAGTACGTC.